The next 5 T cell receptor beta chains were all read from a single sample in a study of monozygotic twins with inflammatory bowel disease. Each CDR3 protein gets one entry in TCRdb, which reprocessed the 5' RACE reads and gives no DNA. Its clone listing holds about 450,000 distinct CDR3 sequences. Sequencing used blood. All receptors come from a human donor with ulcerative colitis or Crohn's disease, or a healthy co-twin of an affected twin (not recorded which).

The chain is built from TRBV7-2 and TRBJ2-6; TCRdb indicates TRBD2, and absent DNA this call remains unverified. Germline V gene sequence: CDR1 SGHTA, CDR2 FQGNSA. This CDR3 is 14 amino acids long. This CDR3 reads CASSLAYTLDVLTF.

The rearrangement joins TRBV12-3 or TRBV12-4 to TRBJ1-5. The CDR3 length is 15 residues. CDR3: CASIKDSYSNQPQHF.

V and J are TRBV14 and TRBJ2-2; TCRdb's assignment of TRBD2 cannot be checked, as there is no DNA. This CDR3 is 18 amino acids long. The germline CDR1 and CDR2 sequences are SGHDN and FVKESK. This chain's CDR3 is CASSQDQGLAGYTGELFF.

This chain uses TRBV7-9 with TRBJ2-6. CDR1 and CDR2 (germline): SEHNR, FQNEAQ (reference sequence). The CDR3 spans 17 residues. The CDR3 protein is CASSPRPRESGANVLTF.

The CDR3 here is CAISGQDYGYTF. V usage is TRBV10-3 and J usage is TRBJ1-2; TCRdb lists TRBD1, though no DNA is available to test this call. The length of the CDR3 is 12 residues. Germline V gives CDR1 ENHRY, CDR2 SYGVKD.